The clone carrying this T cell receptor (beta chain) was observed a few times. The CDR3 is 18 amino acids. V lost 5 bases and J 1 base, leaving 20 bases between the germline ends. This entry is derived from a study of Graves' ophthalmopathy and Graves' hyperthyroidism. The sequenced template was RNA, covering the TCR beta CDR3 region. The workflow started with a first-round RT-PCR run with HTBI primers and then moved on to a second-round multiplex PCR. One entry per CDR3 protein results from TCRdb running MiXCR on the multiplex PCR reads. The sample lists over a million distinct CDR3 sequences, about 36% occurring once.

The sequence was collected from an adult man with Graves' hyperthyroidism. This chain joins TRBV12-3 or TRBV12-4 and TRBJ2-2; maybe TRBD2 (5 bases). Sample: peripheral blood or thyroid tissue (not recorded which). This CDR3 is CASSPRDGHLMNTGELFF. CDR3 nucleotide sequence: TGTGCCAGCAGTCCTCGGGATGGCCACCTCATGAACACCGGGGAGCTGTTTTTT.